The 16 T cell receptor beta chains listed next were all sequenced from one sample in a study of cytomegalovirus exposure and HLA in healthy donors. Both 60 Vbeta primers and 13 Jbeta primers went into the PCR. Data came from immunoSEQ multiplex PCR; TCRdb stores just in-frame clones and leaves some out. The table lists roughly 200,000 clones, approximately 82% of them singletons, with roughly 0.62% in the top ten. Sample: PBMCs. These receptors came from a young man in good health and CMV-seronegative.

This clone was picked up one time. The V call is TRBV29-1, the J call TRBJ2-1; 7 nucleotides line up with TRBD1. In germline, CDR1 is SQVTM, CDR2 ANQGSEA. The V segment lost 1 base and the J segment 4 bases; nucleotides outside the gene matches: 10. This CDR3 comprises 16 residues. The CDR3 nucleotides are TGCAGCGTTGAAGGCCGACAGGGTATGGAGTACAATGAGCAGTTCTTC. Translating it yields CSVEGRQGMEYNEQFF.

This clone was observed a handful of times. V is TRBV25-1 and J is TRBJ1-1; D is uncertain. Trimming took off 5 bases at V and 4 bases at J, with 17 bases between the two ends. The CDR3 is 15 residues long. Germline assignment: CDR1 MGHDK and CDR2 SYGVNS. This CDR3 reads CASSPPGALSTEAFF. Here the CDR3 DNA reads TGTGCCAGCAGTCCACCGGGAGCACTGAGCACTGAAGCTTTCTTT.

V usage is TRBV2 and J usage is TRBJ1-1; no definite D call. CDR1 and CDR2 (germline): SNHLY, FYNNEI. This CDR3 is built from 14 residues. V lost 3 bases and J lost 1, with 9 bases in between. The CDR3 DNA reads TGTGCCAGCAGTGACGGGGTTGGGAACACTGAAGCTTTCTTT. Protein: CASSDGVGNTEAFF.

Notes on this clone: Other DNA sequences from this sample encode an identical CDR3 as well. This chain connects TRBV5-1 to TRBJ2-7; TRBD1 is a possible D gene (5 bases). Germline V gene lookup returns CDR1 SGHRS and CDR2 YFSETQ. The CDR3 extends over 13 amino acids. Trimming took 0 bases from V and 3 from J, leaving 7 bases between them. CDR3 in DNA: TGCGCCAGCAGCTTGGGACAGAGCTACGAGCAGTACTTC. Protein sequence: CASSLGQSYEQYF.

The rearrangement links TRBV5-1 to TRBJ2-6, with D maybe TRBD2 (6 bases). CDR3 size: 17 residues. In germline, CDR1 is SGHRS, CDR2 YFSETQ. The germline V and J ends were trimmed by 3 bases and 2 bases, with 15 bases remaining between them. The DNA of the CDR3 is TGCGCCAGCAGCTCAAGACCGGGGGTCCCTGGGGCCAACGTCCTGACTTTC. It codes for CASSSRPGVPGANVLTF.

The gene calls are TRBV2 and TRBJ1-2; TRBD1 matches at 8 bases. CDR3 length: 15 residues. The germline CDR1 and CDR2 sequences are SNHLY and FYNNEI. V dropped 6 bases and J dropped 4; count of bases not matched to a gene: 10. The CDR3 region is CASSVDRGRSYGYTF. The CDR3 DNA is TGTGCCAGCAGCGTTGACAGGGGAAGAAGCTATGGCTACACCTTC.

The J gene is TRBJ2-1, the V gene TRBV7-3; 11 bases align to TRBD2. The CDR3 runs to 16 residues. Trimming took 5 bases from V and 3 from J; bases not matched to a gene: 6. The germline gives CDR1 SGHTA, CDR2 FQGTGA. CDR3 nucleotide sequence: TGTGCCAGCAGCACCCACGGGACTAGCGGCTACAATGAGCAGTTCTTC. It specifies CASSTHGTSGYNEQFF. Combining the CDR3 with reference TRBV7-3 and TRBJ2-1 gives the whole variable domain GAGVSQTPSNKVTEKGKYVELRCDPISGHTALYWYRQSLGQGPEFLIYFQGTGAADDSGLPNDRFFAVRPEGSVSTLKIQRTERGDSAVYLCASSTHGTSGYNEQFFGPGTRLTVL.

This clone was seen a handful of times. CDR3 region: CASDRGRYEQYF. The CDR3 DNA follows: TGTGCCAGCGACAGGGGGCGCTACGAGCAGTACTTC. The chain joins TRBV2 to TRBJ2-7; 10 bases agree with TRBD1. This CDR3 spans 12 amino acids. CDR1 is SNHLY and CDR2 is FYNNEI in the germline V gene. Trimming at V came to 8 bases and at J to 3 bases, leaving 1 base not matched to a gene.

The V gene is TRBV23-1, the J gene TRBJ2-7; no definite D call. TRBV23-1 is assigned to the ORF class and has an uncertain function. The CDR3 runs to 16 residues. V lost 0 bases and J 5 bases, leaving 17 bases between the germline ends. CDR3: CASSQSRSVASDEQYF. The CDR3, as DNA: TGCGCCAGCAGTCAATCAAGGTCGGTGGCAAGCGACGAGCAGTACTTC.

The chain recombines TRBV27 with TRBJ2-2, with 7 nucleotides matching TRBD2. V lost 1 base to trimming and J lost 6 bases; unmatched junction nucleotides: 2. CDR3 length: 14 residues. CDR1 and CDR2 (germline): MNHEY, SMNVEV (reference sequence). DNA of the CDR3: TGTGCCAGCAGTTTATGGGGGGGAGCCGGGGAGCTGTTTTTT. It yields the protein CASSLWGGAGELFF.

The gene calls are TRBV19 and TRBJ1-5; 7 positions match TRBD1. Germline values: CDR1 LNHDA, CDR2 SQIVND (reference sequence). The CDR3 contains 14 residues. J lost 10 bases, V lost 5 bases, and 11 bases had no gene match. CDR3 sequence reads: CASSVTSGQKPQHF. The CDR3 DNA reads TGTGCCAGTAGTGTTACTTCGGGACAGAAACCCCAGCATTTT. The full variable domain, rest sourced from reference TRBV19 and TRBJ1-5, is DGGITQSPKYLFRKEGQNVTLSCEQNLNHDAMYWYRQDPGQGLRLIYYSQIVNDFQKGDIAEGYSVSREKKESFPLTVTSAQKNPTAFYLCASSVTSGQKPQHFGDGTRLSIL.

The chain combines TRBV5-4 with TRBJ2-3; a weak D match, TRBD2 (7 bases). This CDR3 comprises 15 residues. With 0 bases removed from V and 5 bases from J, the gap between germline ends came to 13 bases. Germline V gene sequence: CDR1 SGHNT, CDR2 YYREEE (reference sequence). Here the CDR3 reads CASSLARGEGDTQYF. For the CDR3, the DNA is TGTGCCAGCAGCTTGGCGAGGGGGGAGGGAGATACGCAGTATTTT.

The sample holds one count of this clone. The CDR3 DNA reads TGCAGCGTTACCCCTCGGGGGGATGGCTACACCTTC. Translated: CSVTPRGDGYTF. The chain uses TRBV29-1 and TRBJ1-2, with D maybe TRBD1 (5 bases). Germline CDR1 is SQVTM and CDR2 is ANQGSEA. V lost 5 bases, J lost 6 bases, and 13 bases lay in between. This CDR3 comprises 12 residues.

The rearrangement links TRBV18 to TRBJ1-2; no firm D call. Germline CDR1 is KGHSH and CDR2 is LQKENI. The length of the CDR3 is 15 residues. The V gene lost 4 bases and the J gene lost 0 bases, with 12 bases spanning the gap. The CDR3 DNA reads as TGTGCCAGCTCACGAACGGTAGAAGCTAACTATGGCTACACCTTC. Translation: CASSRTVEANYGYTF.

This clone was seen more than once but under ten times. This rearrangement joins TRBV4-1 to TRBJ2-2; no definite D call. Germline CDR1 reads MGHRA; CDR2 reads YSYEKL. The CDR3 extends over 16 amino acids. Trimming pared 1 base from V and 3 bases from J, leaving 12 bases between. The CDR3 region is CASSQGPQRDTGELFF. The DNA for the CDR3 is TGCGCCAGCAGCCAAGGCCCGCAGCGCGACACCGGGGAGCTGTTTTTT.

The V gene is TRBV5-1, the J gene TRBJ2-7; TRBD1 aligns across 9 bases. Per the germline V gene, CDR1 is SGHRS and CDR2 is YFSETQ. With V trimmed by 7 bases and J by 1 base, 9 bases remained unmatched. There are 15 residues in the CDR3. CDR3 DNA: TGCGCCAGCTCCATCGACAGGGGGAATTCCTACGAGCAGTACTTC. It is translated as CASSIDRGNSYEQYF.